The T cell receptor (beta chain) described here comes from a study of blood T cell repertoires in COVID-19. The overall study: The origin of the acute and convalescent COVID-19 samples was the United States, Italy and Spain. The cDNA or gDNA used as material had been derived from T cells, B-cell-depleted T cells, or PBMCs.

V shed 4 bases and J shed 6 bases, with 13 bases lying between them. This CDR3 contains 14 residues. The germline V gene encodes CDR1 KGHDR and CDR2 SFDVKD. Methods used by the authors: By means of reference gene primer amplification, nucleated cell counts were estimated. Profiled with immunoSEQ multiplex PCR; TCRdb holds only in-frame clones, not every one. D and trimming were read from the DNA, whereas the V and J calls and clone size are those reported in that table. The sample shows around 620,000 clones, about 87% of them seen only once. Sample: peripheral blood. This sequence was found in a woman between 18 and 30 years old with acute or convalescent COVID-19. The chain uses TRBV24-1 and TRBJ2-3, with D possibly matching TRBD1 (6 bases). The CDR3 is CATSDRRQDDTQYF. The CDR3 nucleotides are TGTGCCACCAGTGACCGCCGACAGGACGATACGCAGTATTTT.